The clone carrying this T cell receptor (beta chain) was seen ten or more times. Its antigen is undetermined. The CDR3 has 15 residues. J was trimmed by 0 bases and V by 9 bases; bases with no gene match: 10. Germline V gene lookup returns CDR1 WNHNN and CDR2 SYGVQD (reference sequence). Building the TCR beta libraries relied on iRepertoire HTBI primers, and CDR3 regions underwent Arm-PCR. MiXCR, applied by TCRdb to the multiplex PCR reads, yields one record per CDR3 protein. The data contain around 400,000 distinct CDR3 sequences, around a fifth of them singletons. The data stem from a study of regulatory T cells in long-lasting Graves disease. The overall study: Those with persistent Graves' disease had received antithyroid drugs for over 5 years with positive TSH receptor antibodies.

Time point reported: persistent/refractory GD, antithyroid drugs over 5 years with positive TRAb. There was RNA extracted from PBMCs, and the TCR library was made from it. Study-level results: Favoring TRBV28, TRBJ1-2 and TRBJ2-5 was a feature seen in persistent disease. The sample size was small, and this may have reduced accuracy.

This TCR was sampled from a female donor with Graves disease. The chain carries TRBV10-1 and TRBJ1-1; TRBD1 agrees at 7 bases. The source was peripheral blood mononuclear cells (PBMCs), collected when the disease was refractory, from a patient treated with antithyroid drugs. For the CDR3, the DNA is TGCGCCAGTAAGGGACAGACAACCATGAACACTGAAGCTTTCTTT. This gives the protein CASKGQTTMNTEAFF.